Many counts were recorded for the clone carrying this TCR beta chain. What it recognizes is unknown. This record belongs to a study of neurological immune-mediated disorders. Broader study findings: None of the CDR3 amino acid sequences of expanded clones were shared across subjects, and this suggested private repertoires in all groups. One related-CDR3 cluster, which may be a signature, held the repertoires of 18 of 34 multiple sclerosis patients after phylogenetic grouping.

2 million PBMCs stored at -80 C were the source of the unsorted libraries. As for the cDNA, it was generated by 5'RACE with 10-nucleotide random UMIs. TCRdb called the 5' RACE reads again in MiXCR, with one record for every CDR3 protein. The sample carries 70,000 or so distinct CDR3 sequences, roughly 5.6% recorded once. The J segment lost 6 bases and the V segment lost 4 bases, leaving 10 bases of the junction unmatched. This CDR3 region has 14 residues. The germline CDR1 and CDR2 sequences are SGHDT and YYEEEE. V and J are TRBV5-6 and TRBJ2-7; 7 positions agree with TRBD1. The source of this sequence is a woman aged 25 to 39 with multiple sclerosis. Input material: PBMCs. The CDR3 nucleotides are TGTGCCAGCAGCGTGGACAGGCGAGCGGCCGAGCAGTACTTC. As protein: CASSVDRRAAEQYF.